This TCR beta chain was retrieved from a study of blood T cells in healthy people across ages. Study-wide results and limits: Those diversity estimates obtained from one million T cells were thought to be underestimates.

A second about 6 to 12 cycle PCR used barcoded and J-beta primers. TCRdb passed the 5' RACE reads through MiXCR, listing each CDR3 protein once. The sample holds roughly 2 million distinct CDR3 sequences; less than 50% are singletons and the top ten take more than 2%. In regard to this clonotype: Antigen specificity is unknown.

The V gene end was trimmed by 3 bases and the J gene end by 4 bases; junction bases not matched to a gene: 8. Germline V gene data show CDR1 as DFQATT and CDR2 as SNEGSKA (reference sequence). The CDR3 extends over 15 amino acids. The TCR originated in a woman between 35 and 50 years old in good health. The chain has TRBV20-1 and TRBJ2-1, with 8 positions matching TRBD1. Sequenced sample: blood. The CDR3 DNA reads TGCAGTGCTAGCCGAGACAGGGGCTGGTACAATGAGCAGTTCTTC. It translates to CSASRDRGWYNEQFF.